The clone carrying this T cell receptor (beta chain) was detected only once. Its matching antigen is unknown. Germline trimming cut 2 bases from V and 6 bases from J; bases unmatched to any gene: 7. Germline CDR1 and CDR2: SNHLY and FYNNEI. There are 15 residues in the CDR3. This sample stems from a study of shared clonotypes between healthy human individuals. The data were produced by immunoSEQ multiplex PCR, yet TCRdb's version contains in-frame clones alone and is incomplete. The sample records a few million clones, 85% to 95% being singletons. Regarding the study as a whole: All-four-donor shared clonotypes had higher generation probabilities than non-shared clonotypes did.

The rearrangement links TRBV2 to TRBJ2-7; 10 bases are a match to TRBD2. The sequence was collected from a man between 18 and 29 years old in good health. Some clones in this sample may be carry-over from other donors' samples. The sample consisted of naive CD4+ T cells from PBMCs. The subset is: CD45RA+ positively selected. This CDR3 reads CASSETSGKAGEQYF. CDR3 sequence (DNA): TGTGCCAGCAGTGAAACTAGCGGGAAGGCCGGCGAGCAGTACTTC.